This entry features one T cell receptor beta chain sequence. Its antigen remains unknown. These data originate in a study of monozygotic twins with inflammatory bowel disease. Study-level results: No detectable difference in repertoire similarity separated concordant from discordant twins, possibly as a result of limited power. IBD patients shared fewer clonotypes with others than healthy twins, especially with disease activity.

Both the TCRalpha cDNA and the TCRbeta cDNA were taken through two nested PCRs, lasting around 15 and 9 cycles. From its re-call of the 5' RACE reads, TCRdb lists each CDR3 protein once, without DNA. Its table records about 210,000 distinct CDR3 sequences. The CDR3 has 14 residues. Blood, under 3 ml, was drawn per donor. The origin of this receptor is a human donor with ulcerative colitis or Crohn's disease, or a healthy co-twin of an affected twin (not recorded which). This chain joins TRBV12-3 or TRBV12-4 and TRBJ1-1; TCRdb proposes TRBD1, but this gene call is untestable without DNA. Sequencing was carried out using blood. Here the CDR3 reads CASIRQGGNTEAFF.